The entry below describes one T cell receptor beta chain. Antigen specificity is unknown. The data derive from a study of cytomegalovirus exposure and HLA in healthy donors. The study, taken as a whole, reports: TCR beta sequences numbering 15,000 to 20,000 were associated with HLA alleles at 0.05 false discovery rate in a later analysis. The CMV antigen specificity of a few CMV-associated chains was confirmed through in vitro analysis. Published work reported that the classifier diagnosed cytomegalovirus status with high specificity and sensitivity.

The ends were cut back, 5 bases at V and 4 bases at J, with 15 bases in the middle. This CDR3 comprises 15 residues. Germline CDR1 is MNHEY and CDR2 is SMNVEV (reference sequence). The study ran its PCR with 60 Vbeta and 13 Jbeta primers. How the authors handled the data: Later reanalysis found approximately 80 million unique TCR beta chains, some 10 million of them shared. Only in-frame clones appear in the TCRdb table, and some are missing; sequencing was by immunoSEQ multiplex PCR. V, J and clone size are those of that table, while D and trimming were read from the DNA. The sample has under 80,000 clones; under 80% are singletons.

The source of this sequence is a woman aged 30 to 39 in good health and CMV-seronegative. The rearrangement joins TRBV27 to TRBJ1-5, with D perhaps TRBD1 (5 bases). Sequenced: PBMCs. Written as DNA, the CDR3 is TGTGCCAGCAGTCTACGACAGCCTGCTAATCAGCCCCAGCATTTT. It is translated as CASSLRQPANQPQHF.